What follows are 24 T cell receptor beta chains derived from one specimen sequenced in a study of T cell responses to AZD1222 COVID-19 vaccine. Profiled with immunoSEQ multiplex PCR; TCRdb holds only in-frame clones, not every one. The sample holds some 96,000 clones; around 90% are singletons and the top ten take more than 1.5%. Sequences were derived from peripheral blood, sampled on day 0 of AZD1222 vaccination. These receptors came from an adult in good health.

The chain links TRBV10-1 to TRBJ1-1; perhaps TRBD1 as D (5 bases). Germline CDR1 reads WNHNN; CDR2 reads SYGVQD (reference sequence). The CDR3 extends over 13 amino acids. Trimming removed 6 bases at V and 9 bases at J, with 17 bases between. This CDR3 is CASRSGTSSKAFF. The CDR3 nucleotides are TGCGCCAGCAGATCCGGGACCTCTTCGAAAGCTTTCTTT.

The count of this clone is one. This chain uses TRBV3-1 (or the pseudogene TRBV3-2) with TRBJ2-5; D is unresolved. The CDR3 runs to 13 residues. The V end lost 4 bases, the J end lost 0 bases, and 6 bases lay between the germline ends. Germline lookup yields CDR1 LGHDT and CDR2 YNNKEL (reference sequence). The CDR3 sequence is CASSRMYQETQYF. The CDR3 DNA is TGTGCCAGCAGCCGGATGTACCAAGAGACCCAGTACTTC.

The chain recombines TRBV28 with TRBJ2-2; TRBD2 aligns across 12 bases. This CDR3 region has 19 residues. Germline-derived CDR1 and CDR2 are MDHEN and SYDVKM. Losses at the gene ends were 8 bases for V and 6 bases for J; bases not matched to a gene: 19. The CDR3 coding sequence is TGTGCCAGCGGGGCATGGCTAGCGGGAGGGCCGAGTAACTCCGGGGAGCTGTTTTTT. This sequence encodes CASGAWLAGGPSNSGELFF.

This clone was counted once. The rearrangement joins TRBV10-3 to TRBJ2-2; TRBD1 matches 10 bases. V gave up 3 bases and J gave up 0 bases; unmatched junction bases: 7. Germline-derived CDR1 and CDR2 are ENHRY and SYGVKD. CDR3 length equals 18 residues. In DNA form, the CDR3 reads TGTGCCATCAGTGATTACCTGGGACAGGGGACGAACACCGGGGAGCTGTTTTTT. Its translation is CAISDYLGQGTNTGELFF.

The chain is built from TRBV5-1 and TRBJ2-3; 7 bases fit TRBD2. CDR1 is SGHRS and CDR2 is YFSETQ in the germline V gene. V trimming: 1 base; J trimming: 5 bases; junction bases outside the gene matches: 4. The CDR3 covers 14 residues. The CDR3: CASSLSVAGDTQYF. In DNA, the CDR3 is TGCGCCAGCAGCTTGTCGGTAGCGGGAGATACGCAGTATTTT.

This chain links TRBV3-1 (or the pseudogene TRBV3-2) with TRBJ1-5; a possible D gene is TRBD1 (6 bases). The CDR3 length is 13 residues. Germline values: CDR1 LGHDT, CDR2 YNNKEL (reference sequence). V lost 3 bases, J lost 3 bases, and 6 bases lay in between. The CDR3 DNA sequence: TGTGCCAGCAGCCAGGGGGCCAATCAGCCCCAGCATTTT. Its translation: CASSQGANQPQHF.

The gene calls are TRBV3-1 (or the pseudogene TRBV3-2) and TRBJ1-6, with D uncertain. V lost 1 base to trimming and J lost 10 bases, with 14 bases between them. The CDR3 has 15 residues. Per germline, CDR1 LGHDT and CDR2 YNNKEL (reference sequence). CDR3 protein: CASSQALTGESPLHF. CDR3 nucleotide sequence: TGTGCCAGCAGCCAAGCTTTGACCGGGGAGTCACCCCTCCACTTT.

The V call is TRBV30, the J call TRBJ1-4; TRBD1 agrees at 7 bases. V dropped 1 base and J dropped 8; count of bases not matched to a gene: 10. CDR1 and CDR2 (germline): GTSNPN, SVGIG (reference sequence). This CDR3 region has 15 residues. CDR3 region: CAWSDLDRVQEKLFF. The CDR3 nucleotides read TGTGCCTGGAGTGATCTCGACAGGGTCCAGGAAAAACTGTTTTTT.

The V gene is TRBV5-8, the J gene TRBJ2-3; D possibly matches TRBD1 or TRBD2 (6 bases each). Trimming pared 2 bases from V and 4 bases from J, leaving 26 bases between. Germline V lookup: CDR1 SGHTS, CDR2 YDEGEE. The CDR3 runs 19 residues. The CDR3 reads CASSLGGGPGPRNSDTQYF. The CDR3 nucleotides read TGTGCCAGCAGCTTAGGTGGGGGGCCTGGCCCACGAAATTCAGATACGCAGTATTTT.

The chain carries TRBV19 and TRBJ1-1, with D unclear. The V end lost 6 bases, the J end lost 2 bases, and 7 bases lay between the germline ends. The CDR3 is 12 amino acids. CDR1 and CDR2 from the germline V gene are LNHDA and SQIVND (reference sequence). The CDR3 region is CASRMGNTEAFF. The CDR3 DNA reads TGTGCCAGTAGAATGGGTAACACTGAAGCTTTCTTT.

This clone was found once. The chain recombines TRBV18 with TRBJ2-3; the match to TRBD2 covers 7 bases. Germline CDR1 reads KGHSH; CDR2 reads LQKENI. V dropped 2 bases and J dropped 5; count of bases not matched to a gene: 13. CDR3 size: 17 residues. The CDR3, as DNA: TGTGCCAGCTCACCAGCCCCCCTCCCGGGAGGTGGAGATACGCAGTATTTT. This gives the protein CASSPAPLPGGGDTQYF.

V is TRBV6-4 and J is TRBJ2-1; TRBD1 aligns across 9 bases. This CDR3 has 13 amino acids. Germline loops: CDR1 MRHNA, CDR2 SNTAGT. The J segment lost 7 bases and the V segment lost 6 bases, leaving 4 bases of the junction unmatched. The CDR3 region has the DNA TGTGCCAGCAGCGGGACAGGGAGGAATGAGCAGTTCTTC. Translation gives CASSGTGRNEQFF.

This sequence joins TRBV7-3 and TRBJ2-2; 7 bases match TRBD2. Germline loops: CDR1 SGHTA, CDR2 FQGTGA. The ends lost 3 bases at V and 1 base at J; junction bases unmatched: 5. The CDR3 loop spans 16 amino acids. The CDR3 sequence: CASSLTGRVNTGELFF. As DNA, the CDR3 is TGTGCCAGCAGCTTGACGGGGAGGGTGAACACCGGGGAGCTGTTTTTT.

This clone was observed a single time. The chain carries TRBV28 and TRBJ1-5; D uncertain. Germline V gives CDR1 MDHEN, CDR2 SYDVKM. There are 16 residues in the CDR3. Trimming left V 6 bases short and J 5 bases short, with 20 bases between. The CDR3: CASSPRTPWRDQPQHF. In DNA, the CDR3 is TGTGCCAGCAGCCCTCGGACCCCCTGGCGGGATCAGCCCCAGCATTTT.

This chain connects TRBV7-9 to TRBJ2-2, with D possibly TRBD1 on 5 matching bases. Germline loops: CDR1 SEHNR, CDR2 FQNEAQ (reference sequence). The CDR3 loop spans 15 amino acids. V was cut by 5 bases and J by 3 bases, with 13 bases left in between. The CDR3 protein is CASSPIRQYTGELFF. CDR3 coding DNA: TGTGCCAGCAGCCCTATCAGACAGTACACCGGGGAGCTGTTTTTT.

V usage is TRBV4-2 and J usage is TRBJ2-1, with a possible D match to TRBD2 (5 bases). The CDR3 has 13 amino acids. Germline V gene sequence: CDR1 LGHNA, CDR2 YNFKEQ. Trimming took off 0 bases at V and 9 bases at J, with 9 bases between the two ends. Written as DNA, the CDR3 is TGTGCCAGCAGCCAAGAGGACTCCATTGAGCAGTTCTTC. Its translation is CASSQEDSIEQFF.

The chain joins TRBV7-9 to TRBJ2-7; D remains ambiguous. Trimming removed 1 base at V and 6 bases at J, with 13 bases between. Germline V lookup: CDR1 SEHNR, CDR2 FQNEAQ (reference sequence). This CDR3 comprises 14 residues. The CDR3 loop is CASSLVSSEPEQYF. In DNA, the CDR3 is TGTGCCAGCAGCTTAGTGAGTTCAGAACCCGAGCAGTACTTC.

The rearrangement uses TRBV6-5 and TRBJ2-7, with D tentatively TRBD2 (7 bases). The CDR3 spans 14 residues. The V end was cut by 2 bases, the J end by 5 bases, with 13 bases between. The germline gives CDR1 MNHEY, CDR2 SVGAGI. The CDR3 protein is CASSYEGGKDEQYF. In DNA form, the CDR3 reads TGTGCCAGCAGTTACGAGGGGGGGAAGGACGAGCAGTACTTC.

The chain employs TRBV5-1 and TRBJ2-2, with 12 bases identical to TRBD2. The CDR3 loop spans 15 amino acids. The germline V gene encodes CDR1 SGHRS and CDR2 YFSETQ. The V and J ends lost 4 bases and 5 bases, in that order; junction bases with no gene match: 3. The CDR3 protein is CASSVGTSGTGELFF. CDR3 DNA: TGCGCCAGCAGCGTCGGGACTAGCGGGACCGGGGAGCTGTTTTTT.

This rearrangement joins TRBV19 to TRBJ2-1, with 12 bases fitting TRBD2. CDR3 length equals 16 residues. The junction had 6 bases not matched to a gene; V was cut back by 3 bases and J by 6 bases. Germline assignment: CDR1 LNHDA and CDR2 SQIVND (reference sequence). The CDR3 region is CASSIDRTSGTNEQFF. The CDR3 nucleotides read TGTGCCAGTAGTATTGATCGGACTAGCGGGACCAATGAGCAGTTCTTC.

The V gene is TRBV19, the J gene TRBJ1-4; no clear D. Trimming shortened V by 10 bases and J by 8 bases, and 14 bases separated the two germline ends. The V gene's germline CDR1 is LNHDA and CDR2 SQIVND (reference sequence). The CDR3 spans 12 residues. CDR3 DNA: TGTGCCACATCGGAACTAGGGGAAAAACTGTTTTTT. Its translation: CATSELGEKLFF. The whole variable domain, filled in from reference TRBV19 and TRBJ1-4, reads DGGITQSPKYLFRKEGQNVTLSCEQNLNHDAMYWYRQDPGQGLRLIYYSQIVNDFQKGDIAEGYSVSREKKESFPLTVTSAQKNPTAFYLCATSELGEKLFFGSGTQLSVL.

This chain connects TRBV18 to TRBJ2-3, with unresolved D. This CDR3 is 13 amino acids long. In germline, CDR1 is KGHSH, CDR2 LQKENI. Between the trimmed V and J ends, which lost 5 bases and 4 bases, there was a span of 10 bases. This chain's CDR3 is CASSGVPPDTQYF. CDR3 DNA sequence: TGTGCCAGCTCAGGGGTCCCCCCAGATACGCAGTATTTT.

V gene TRBV6-6 combines with J gene TRBJ2-1; D possibly corresponds to TRBD1 (5 bases). CDR1 and CDR2 from the germline V gene are MNHNY and SVGAGI (reference sequence). The CDR3 runs 14 residues. The V end was cut by 7 bases, the J end by 1 base, with 11 bases between. The CDR3 is CASNGAGSYNEQFF. CDR3 coding DNA: TGTGCCAGCAATGGGGCCGGATCCTACAATGAGCAGTTCTTC.

This clone was seen just once. CDR3 in amino acids: CASSRPGTGSSYNSPLHF. The CDR3 DNA reads as TGCGCCAGCAGCCGTCCCGGGACAGGGAGCTCCTATAATTCACCCCTCCACTTT. J is TRBJ1-6 and V is TRBV5-1, with 9 bases lining up with TRBD1. The CDR3 runs to 18 residues. Germline V gives CDR1 SGHRS, CDR2 YFSETQ. With 4 bases clipped from V and 0 bases from J, the junction kept 8 bases outside the gene matches.